This TCR beta chain is drawn from a study of T cell responses to AZD1222 COVID-19 vaccine. Method: immunoSEQ multiplex PCR; TCRdb's copy keeps in-frame clones and lacks some. In the table there are fewer than 130,000 clones, more than 85% of which are singletons. The V and J ends lost 8 bases and 6 bases respectively, with 17 bases between them. This CDR3 has 14 amino acids. The germline V gene encodes CDR1 LNHDA and CDR2 SQIVND (reference sequence). This chain connects TRBV19 to TRBJ2-1; either TRBD1 or TRBD2 may supply D (5 bases each). Source: peripheral blood, taken on day 0 of AZD1222 vaccination. The TCR comes from an adult in good health. CDR3 in amino acids: CASYGDHPANEQFF. The CDR3 coding sequence is TGTGCCAGTTACGGGGACCACCCTGCCAATGAGCAGTTCTTC.